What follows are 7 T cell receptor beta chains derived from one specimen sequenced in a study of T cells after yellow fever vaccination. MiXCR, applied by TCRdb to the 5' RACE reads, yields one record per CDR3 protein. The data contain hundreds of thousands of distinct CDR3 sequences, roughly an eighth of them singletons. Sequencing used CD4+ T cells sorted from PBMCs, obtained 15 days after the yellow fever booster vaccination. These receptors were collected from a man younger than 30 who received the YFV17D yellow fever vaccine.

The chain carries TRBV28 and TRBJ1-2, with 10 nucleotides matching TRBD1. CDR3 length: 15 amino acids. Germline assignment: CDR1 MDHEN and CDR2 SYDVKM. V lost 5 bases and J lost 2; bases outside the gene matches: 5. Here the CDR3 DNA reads TGTGCCAGCAGTACCCAGGGACAGGGGAACTATGGCTACACCTTC. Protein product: CASSTQGQGNYGYTF.

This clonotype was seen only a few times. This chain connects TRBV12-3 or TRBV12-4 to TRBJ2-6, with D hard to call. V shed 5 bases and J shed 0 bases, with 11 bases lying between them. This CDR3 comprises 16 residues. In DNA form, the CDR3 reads TGTGCCAGCAGTGCCCCTCCCCGCTCTGGGGCCAACGTCCTGACTTTC. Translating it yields CASSAPPRSGANVLTF.

CDR3 sequence reads: CASRTTGANEQFF. The CDR3, as DNA: TGTGCCAGCAGGACGACAGGAGCCAATGAGCAGTTCTTC. This rearrangement joins TRBV6-1 to TRBJ2-1, with D perhaps TRBD1 (6 bases). The CDR3 totals 13 residues. The germline CDR1 and CDR2 sequences are MNHNS and SASEGT. V lost 6 bases to trimming and J lost 6 bases, with 12 bases between them.

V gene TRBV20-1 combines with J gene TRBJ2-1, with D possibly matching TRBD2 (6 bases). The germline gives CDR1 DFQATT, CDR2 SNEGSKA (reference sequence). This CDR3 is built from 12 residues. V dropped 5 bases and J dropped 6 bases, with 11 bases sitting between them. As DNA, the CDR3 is TGCAGTGCTGGGGGGACCTCCAATGAGCAGTTCTTC. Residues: CSAGGTSNEQFF.

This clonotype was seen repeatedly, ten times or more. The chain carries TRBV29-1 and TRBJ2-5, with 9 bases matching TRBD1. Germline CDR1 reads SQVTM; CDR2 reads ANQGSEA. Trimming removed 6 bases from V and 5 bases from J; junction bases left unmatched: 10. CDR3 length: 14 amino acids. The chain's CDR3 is CSVALGTGRETQYF. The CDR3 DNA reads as TGCAGCGTCGCCTTAGGGACAGGGAGGGAGACCCAGTACTTC.

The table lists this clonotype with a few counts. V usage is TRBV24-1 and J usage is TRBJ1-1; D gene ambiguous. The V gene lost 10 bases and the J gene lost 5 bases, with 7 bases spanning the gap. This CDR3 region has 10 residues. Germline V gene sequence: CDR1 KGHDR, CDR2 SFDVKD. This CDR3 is CATKKTEAFF. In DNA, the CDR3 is TGTGCCACTAAAAAAACTGAAGCTTTCTTT.

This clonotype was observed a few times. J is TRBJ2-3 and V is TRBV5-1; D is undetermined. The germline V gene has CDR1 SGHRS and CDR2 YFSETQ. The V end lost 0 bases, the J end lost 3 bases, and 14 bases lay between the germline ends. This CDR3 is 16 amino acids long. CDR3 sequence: CASSLEGAPWTDTQYF. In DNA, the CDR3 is TGCGCCAGCAGCTTGGAGGGCGCCCCATGGACAGATACGCAGTATTTT.